These 9 T cell receptor beta chains were all obtained from the same sample, sequenced in a study of blood T cell repertoires in COVID-19. The protocol was immunoSEQ multiplex PCR, while the TCRdb copy is restricted to in-frame clones and leaves out a portion. The top ten hold about 12% of the sample, which has fewer than 350,000 clones, roughly nine tenths seen once. What was sequenced was peripheral blood. The receptor source for this set is a woman between 25 and 40 years old with COVID-19, enrolled during active disease.

V usage is TRBV2 and J usage is TRBJ2-7; a possible D gene is TRBD1 (7 bases). Germline V gene lookup returns CDR1 SNHLY and CDR2 FYNNEI. Deletions cut 6 bases from V and 4 bases from J, with 16 bases between. The length of the CDR3 is 14 residues. The CDR3 is CASSPARGDYEQYF. The CDR3 DNA reads TGTGCCAGCAGCCCCGCCAGGGGGGATTACGAGCAGTACTTC.

This chain uses TRBV4-1 with TRBJ2-1; D uncertain. CDR3 length equals 13 residues. Deletions cut 4 bases from V and 1 base from J, with 5 bases between. Germline V lookup: CDR1 MGHRA, CDR2 YSYEKL. The CDR3 sequence is CASSLESYNEQFF. The CDR3 DNA reads TGCGCCAGCAGCCTGGAGTCCTACAATGAGCAGTTCTTC.

The gene calls are TRBV7-9 and TRBJ1-2, with 10 bases lining up with TRBD1. This CDR3 is built from 15 residues. V dropped 3 bases and J dropped 4; count of bases not matched to a gene: 5. Germline V lookup: CDR1 SEHNR, CDR2 FQNEAQ (reference sequence). The CDR3 bases are TGTGCCAGCAGCTTGGGGACAGGGGTGGTCTATGGCTACACCTTC. Protein: CASSLGTGVVYGYTF.

The chain couples TRBV10-2 to TRBJ1-2; 7 bases are shared with TRBD1. Germline lookup yields CDR1 WSHSY and CDR2 SAAADI. The trim removed 10 bases at V and 7 bases at J, leaving 15 bases unmatched. The CDR3 extends over 14 amino acids. This CDR3 is CATAIRGEGGGYTF. Written as DNA, the CDR3 is TGCGCCACTGCGATCAGGGGGGAAGGAGGTGGCTACACCTTC.

The chain joins TRBV27 to TRBJ2-5; D not resolved. CDR1 is MNHEY, CDR2 SMNVEV, per germline (reference sequence). Deletions cut 6 bases from V and 5 bases from J, with 13 bases between. This CDR3 contains 13 residues. The CDR3 region is CASRRRVPETQYF. The CDR3 DNA is TGTGCCAGCAGGAGACGGGTACCCGAGACCCAGTACTTC.

This chain uses TRBV5-1 with TRBJ2-5; 7 nucleotides match TRBD2. V lost 0 bases and J lost 5; bases outside the gene matches: 4. This CDR3 has 14 residues. Per the germline V gene, CDR1 is SGHRS and CDR2 is YFSETQ. Written as DNA, the CDR3 is TGCGCCAGCAGCTTGGAACTAGCGACGGAGACCCAGTACTTC. This gives the protein CASSLELATETQYF.

The count of this clone is one. A single base separates this from a much larger clone, so it may be a read error. The CDR3 region has the DNA TGTGCCAGCAGCTTGGACACCTACAATGAGCAGTTCTTC. This gives the protein CASSLDTYNEQFF. The chain is built from TRBV5-6 and TRBJ2-1; D unresolved. The V end was cut by 0 bases, the J end by 2 bases, with 3 bases between. CDR3 size: 13 residues. The germline V gene has CDR1 SGHDT and CDR2 YYEEEE.

The rearrangement uses TRBV19 and TRBJ1-6, with a tentative D call TRBD1 (6 bases). Trimming cost V 3 bases and J 6 bases, with 9 bases left between them. This CDR3 spans 14 amino acids. Germline values: CDR1 LNHDA, CDR2 SQIVND (reference sequence). CDR3 in DNA: TGTGCCAGTAGTATCAACAGGGTTAATTCACCCCTCCACTTT. Amino acids: CASSINRVNSPLHF.

V gene TRBV6-5 combines with J gene TRBJ2-7; 8 nucleotides align to TRBD1. From germline, CDR1 is MNHEY and CDR2 SVGAGI. J was trimmed by 5 bases and V by 7 bases; bases with no gene match: 7. The CDR3 covers 13 residues. DNA for the CDR3: TGTGCCAGCACCTACTCCAGGGGGCACGAGCAGTACTTC. This codes for CASTYSRGHEQYF.